The clone carrying this TCR beta chain was observed a handful of times. Its antigen remains unknown. TCRdb processed the reads anew with MiXCR; each CDR3 protein has one entry. The table lists more than 30,000 distinct CDR3 sequences, about 48% of them singletons. The sample comes from a study of T cell repertoires in cytomegalovirus infection. Whole-study context: CMV epitopes in the study were HLA-C-restricted (recently identified) and HLA-B-restricted (well studied). Signatures in public TCR beta sequences pointed to both CMV infection and matching HLA type. Study conclusions and caveats: Cumulated frequencies of public TCR beta families served to identify carriers of CMV plus the relevant HLA.

The sequence came from a human donor in good health (CMV status not recorded). Some clones in this sample may be carry-over from other donors' samples. The sample in question was CD8+ T cells from cultured PBMCs, obtained from culture after CMV antigen stimulation.

Here the CDR3 reads CASSTSGASSYEQYF. CDR3 DNA: TGTGCCAGCAGCACTAGCGGGGCGAGCTCCTACGAGCAGTACTTC. The chain has TRBV7-2 and TRBJ2-7, with 10 bases identical to TRBD2. The CDR3 extends over 15 amino acids. Per germline, CDR1 SGHTA and CDR2 FQGNSA. Trimming cost V 5 bases and J 0 bases; bases outside gene matches: 4.